Listed here are 3 T cell receptor beta chains from one sample, sequenced in a study of spatial heterogeneity in lung cancer. Each CDR3 protein is one row after TCRdb ran MiXCR on the 5' RACE reads. The table lists thousands of distinct CDR3 sequences, more than 10% of them singletons. The time point is: sample taken at primary tumor resection. The sequences come from normal lung tissue next to the tumor, collected at surgery. The receptors shown here come from a female donor with early-stage non-small cell lung cancer.

The sample holds many counts of this clonotype. The chain couples TRBV7-8 to TRBJ2-5; tentatively, D is TRBD1 (6 bases). Between the trimmed V and J ends, which lost 5 bases and 5 bases, there was a span of 30 bases. The CDR3 covers 19 residues. Looked up from germline, CDR1 is SGHVS and CDR2 is FQNEAQ. CDR3 amino acids: CASSPYLPIGTKFVETQYF. CDR3 DNA: TGTGCCAGCAGCCCCTACCTACCAATCGGGACAAAGTTTGTCGAGACCCAGTACTTC.

The CDR3 nucleotides are TGTGCCAGCAGCTCAGGACTAGCGGGATTCAATGAGCAGTTCTTC. Its translation is CASSSGLAGFNEQFF. This chain uses TRBV7-2 with TRBJ2-1, with 12 bases that match TRBD2. Germline CDR1 is SGHTA and CDR2 is FQGNSA. V gave up 4 bases and J gave up 6 bases; unmatched junction bases: 4. This CDR3 spans 15 amino acids. Filled out from reference TRBV7-2 and TRBJ2-1, the complete variable domain reads GAGVSQSPSNKVTEKGKDVELRCDPISGHTALYWYRQSLGQGLEFLIYFQGNSAPDKSGLPSDRFSAERTGGSVSTLTIQRTQQEDSAVYLCASSSGLAGFNEQFFGPGTRLTVL.

This CDR3 reads CASSIAGVETQYF. CDR3 DNA sequence: TGTGCCAGTAGTATCGCGGGCGTAGAGACCCAGTACTTC. The chain recombines TRBV19 with TRBJ2-5; a weak D match, TRBD2 (5 bases). The CDR3 is made up of 13 amino acids. Germline loops: CDR1 LNHDA, CDR2 SQIVND (reference sequence). Between the trimmed V and J ends, which lost 3 bases and 4 bases, there was a span of 9 bases.